Listed below are T cell receptor beta chains from one sample, sequenced in a study of T-cell memory formation after mild COVID-19. Using its own MiXCR run on the 5' RACE reads, TCRdb lists one record per CDR3 protein. The sample holds around 530,000 distinct CDR3 sequences; 20% to 25% are singletons and the top ten take about 8.4%. Material: PBMCs or a T cell subset sorted from them (not recorded which). These receptors all come from an adult woman who had mild COVID-19 (a few samples of this study predate the infection). Cell type and time point are not known. Each CDR3 is given with its conserved first and last residue. Fields, in order: clone size, J gene, D gene, V gene, CDR3 DNA, CDR3 protein. A D gene is named only where the DNA matches it firmly. The listing skips clone size in some rows; elsewhere it reads once, few, many or a size class.

few,TRBJ2-7,NA,TRBV12-3/TRBV12-4,TGTGCCAGCAGACCGGACAGAATCCCCTACGAGCAGTACTTC,CASRPDRIPYEQYF
few,TRBJ1-1,NA,TRBV9,TGTGCCAGCAGCGTAACAGGGAGGGGCACTGAAGCTTTCTTT,CASSVTGRGTEAFF
few,TRBJ2-7,TRBD2,TRBV5-1,TGCGCCAGCACCGAGACTAGCGGGAGCGGCTACGAGCAGTACTTC,CASTETSGSGYEQYF
NA,TRBJ2-3,NA,TRBV25-1,TGTGCCAGCTCCGGGACTACGCAGTATTTT,CASSGTTQYF
NA,TRBJ1-1,TRBD1,TRBV29-1,TGCAGCGTTGAGGGGACAGTATCGGCTGAAGCTTTCTTT,CSVEGTVSAEAFF
many,TRBJ2-3,NA,TRBV5-1,TGCGCCAGCAGCTTGGATCAGGCCGCGCAGTATTTT,CASSLDQAAQYF
few,TRBJ2-5,TRBD1,TRBV7-2,TGTGCCAGCAGCGGATTGTCGCAGGGGGTAAAGACCCAGTACTTC,CASSGLSQGVKTQYF
many,TRBJ2-5,TRBD1,TRBV7-2,TGTGCCAGCAGCTTTTACGACAGGGGCCAAGAGACCCAGTACTTC,CASSFYDRGQETQYF
few,TRBJ1-2,TRBD1,TRBV9,TGTGCCAGCAGCGTAGAGGGGGCGACTGGCTACACCTTC,CASSVEGATGYTF
many,TRBJ2-1,NA,TRBV30,TGTGCGGCGGGAAGTGATGAGCAGTTCTTC,CAAGSDEQFF
many,TRBJ2-5,TRBD1,TRBV12-3/TRBV12-4,TGTGCCAGCAGTTTAAACAGGGGGTATCAAGAGACCCAGTACTTC,CASSLNRGYQETQYF
NA,TRBJ1-1,NA,TRBV12-3/TRBV12-4,TGTGCCAGCAGTAAGCAGGGGAGCACTGAAGCTTTCTTT,CASSKQGSTEAFF
NA,TRBJ2-1,NA,TRBV7-3,TGTGCCAGCAGCGCGGGACTCACGCATAACAATGAGCAGTTCTTC,CASSAGLTHNNEQFF
NA,TRBJ2-2,NA,TRBV14,TGTGCCAGCAGCCATAAGGGCGCTCAGAACACCGGGGAGCTGTTTTTT,CASSHKGAQNTGELFF
NA,TRBJ2-6,NA,TRBV6-5,TGTGCCAGCCTGGGGGGTTCGGGGGCCAACGTCCTGACTTTC,CASLGGSGANVLTF
NA,TRBJ2-1,TRBD2,TRBV7-3,TGTGCCAGCAGCTTAGAGGTGGGGGGGAGCTCGAGCTCCTACAATGAGCAGTTCTTC,CASSLEVGGSSSSYNEQFF
NA,TRBJ1-1,NA,TRBV2,TGTGCCAGCAGTGAAGCGCTTCGGAGAGAGGATCGGGCTTTCTTT,CASSEALRREDRAFF
few,TRBJ1-4,NA,TRBV4-2,TGTGCCAGCAGCCAAGCCCCTACTGGAAAACTGTTTTTT,CASSQAPTGKLFF
few,TRBJ2-7,TRBD1,TRBV10-3,TGTGCCATCACCGGGACAGGGGGGAATGGCGAGCAGTACTTC,CAITGTGGNGEQYF
NA,TRBJ2-3,NA,TRBV5-6,TGTGCCAGCAGCTTGTTCCCGACGGATACGCAGTATTTT,CASSLFPTDTQYF
NA,TRBJ2-3,NA,TRBV6-6,TGTGCCAGCAGTTGGTCGCCTGGCACAGATACGCAGTATTTT,CASSWSPGTDTQYF
few,TRBJ1-5,TRBD1,TRBV4-3,TGCGCCAGCAGCCCGGAAGACAGGGGGCTTAAGGGACCCCAGCATTTT,CASSPEDRGLKGPQHF
once,TRBJ2-1,NA,TRBV2,TGTGCCAGCAGCAAGCGGCCTGGGGGGAATGAGCAGTTCTTC,CASSKRPGGNEQFF
few,TRBJ2-6,NA,TRBV20-1,TGCAGTGCTGTGATGACGGATAATTCTGGGGCCAACGTCCTGACTTTC,CSAVMTDNSGANVLTF
NA,TRBJ1-1,NA,TRBV21-1,TGTGCCAGCAGCAAAGGAATTTGGACAGGCGGTGAAGCTTTCTTT,CASSKGIWTGGEAFF
NA,TRBJ1-6,NA,TRBV11-2,TGTGCCAGCAGCTTAGCATCTCCCAATTCACCCCTCCACTTT,CASSLASPNSPLHF
many,TRBJ1-2,NA,TRBV5-1,TGCGCCAGCAGCTTGGGAGTCCTAGGCTATGGCTACACCTTC,CASSLGVLGYGYTF
NA,TRBJ2-5,NA,TRBV24-1,TGTGCCACCAGTGGGGTAGCAAATCAAGAGACCCAGTACTTC,CATSGVANQETQYF
NA,TRBJ1-5,NA,TRBV7-3,TGTGCCAGCAGCTTAAAATTAGACGGCCTCCTGGGGAATCAGCCCCAGCATTTT,CASSLKLDGLLGNQPQHF
few,TRBJ2-7,NA,TRBV11-2,TGTGCCAGCAGCTTAGCGGTGGGAACCTACGAGCAGTACTTC,CASSLAVGTYEQYF
few,TRBJ2-6,NA,TRBV3-1,TGTGCCACCGCCGGGACTGGGGCCAACGTCCTGACTTTC,CATAGTGANVLTF
NA,TRBJ1-5,NA,TRBV6-6,TGTGCCAGCACCGATCCTACACGGGGAAATCAGCCCCAGCATTTT,CASTDPTRGNQPQHF
NA,TRBJ2-3,TRBD2,TRBV12-3/TRBV12-4,TGTGCCAGCAGCACACTAGCGGGAGGCTCAGATACGCAGTATTTT,CASSTLAGGSDTQYF
NA,TRBJ2-7,TRBD1,TRBV2,TGTGCCAGCAGTAGGGACAGGGGGAAATACGAGCAGTACTTC,CASSRDRGKYEQYF
few,TRBJ1-2,TRBD1,TRBV12-3/TRBV12-4,TGTGCCAGCAGTTCGGACAGGGGCGGCTATGGCTACACCTTC,CASSSDRGGYGYTF
few,TRBJ2-3,TRBD2,TRBV20-1,TGCAGTGCTAGAGATATGGGACTAGCGGGAGCTGCTACGCAGTATTTT,CSARDMGLAGAATQYF
NA,TRBJ2-7,TRBD1,TRBV10-3,TGTGCCATCAGGTTGGGCGGGACAGGGAACCCCGAGCAGTACTTC,CAIRLGGTGNPEQYF
NA,TRBJ2-2,NA,TRBV5-1,TGCGCCAGCAGCTTGGTTGGGAGCCAGGGACCCACCGGGGAGCTGTTTTTT,CASSLVGSQGPTGELFF
NA,TRBJ2-1,TRBD2,TRBV5-1,TGCGCCAGCAGCTGGATCTTAGCGGGGGGGCACAATGAGCAGTTCTTC,CASSWILAGGHNEQFF
few,TRBJ2-2,NA,TRBV12-3/TRBV12-4,TGTGCCAGCAGTGGCGGATTTTTCCCAAACACCGGGGAGCTGTTTTTT,CASSGGFFPNTGELFF
NA,TRBJ2-7,TRBD1,TRBV12-3/TRBV12-4,TGTGCCAGCAAAAGATCCGGGACAGGAACATACGAGCAGTACTTC,CASKRSGTGTYEQYF
NA,TRBJ2-1,NA,TRBV7-2,TGTGCCAGCAGCTTTTACTTCTCAACCAACTACAATGAGCAGTTCTTC,CASSFYFSTNYNEQFF
NA,TRBJ2-7,NA,TRBV4-2,TGTGCCAGCAGCCAAGCCCGGACAGATTTCTCCTACGAGCAGTACTTC,CASSQARTDFSYEQYF
NA,TRBJ2-7,NA,TRBV11-2,TGTGCCAGCAGCCCCCATCGGGGGAACGAGCAGTACTTC,CASSPHRGNEQYF
few,TRBJ1-3,TRBD1,TRBV20-1,TGCAGTGCTATTCGCCGGGACAGTGGAAACACCATATATTTT,CSAIRRDSGNTIYF
few,TRBJ2-3,TRBD2,TRBV7-9,TGTGCCAGCAGCTTAGATCGCGGGAGGGTCGGGCACACAGATACGCAGTATTTT,CASSLDRGRVGHTDTQYF
few,TRBJ1-5,NA,TRBV20-1,TGCAGTGCTATCCCGTCGGGACGGGAAAATCAGCCCCAGCATTTT,CSAIPSGRENQPQHF
few,TRBJ1-2,NA,TRBV4-3,TGCGCCAGCAGCCAAGGGGACAAAGGCTACACCTTC,CASSQGDKGYTF
NA,TRBJ1-1,TRBD1,TRBV6-5,TGTGCCAGCAGTTATCGGACAGGGGCCCTGAACACTGAAGCTTTCTTT,CASSYRTGALNTEAFF
many,TRBJ2-3,TRBD2,TRBV19,TGTGCGACAAAAGTGGTAGCGGGAGGGTCCGATACGCAGTATTTT,CATKVVAGGSDTQYF
few,TRBJ2-3,NA,TRBV4-2,TGTGCCAGCAGCCAAGGTTATCCCCCCGGGGCAGATACGCAGTATTTT,CASSQGYPPGADTQYF
NA,TRBJ1-2,NA,TRBV5-6,TGTGCCAGCAGCCGAGGGAGCGCTAACTATGGCTACACCTTC,CASSRGSANYGYTF
few,TRBJ1-2,NA,TRBV6-6,TGTGCCAGCAGGCCGGTGGCTTCGGGTGCTGGCTACACCTTC,CASRPVASGAGYTF